The T cell receptor (beta chain) under discussion was sequenced for a study of blood T cell repertoires in COVID-19. Clinical histories supplied by participants themselves formed the basis of cohort assignment. Authors' analysis steps: Counts of nucleated cells, estimated from reference gene primer amplification, were obtained. The table came from immunoSEQ multiplex PCR; TCRdb's copy has only in-frame clones and leaves some out. V, J and clone size are taken as reported in that table, and D and trimming were inferred from the DNA itself. The profile covers roughly 180,000 clones, with around 86% appearing a single time and about 9.6% taken by the ten largest. This receptor was taken from a woman aged 30 to 39 who had recovered from COVID-19. Sequencing was performed on PBMCs or T cells enriched from blood (not recorded which).

This CDR3 reads CASSYGEVSYEQYF. CDR3 in DNA: TGTGCCAGCAGTTACGGCGAGGTCTCCTACGAGCAGTACTTC. The chain joins TRBV6-6 to TRBJ2-7; D is undetermined. The CDR3 contains 14 residues. Deletions cut 2 bases from V and 0 bases from J, with 8 bases between. Per the germline V gene, CDR1 is MNHNY and CDR2 is SVGAGI (reference sequence).